This is a list of T cell receptor beta chains from one sample in a study of blood T cell repertoires in COVID-19. TCRdb's table, derived via immunoSEQ multiplex PCR, lists solely in-frame clones and lacks some. The sample yields roughly 50,000 clones, 90% to 95% seen once. Sequencing input: peripheral blood. These receptors originate from a man aged 50 or older with acute or convalescent COVID-19. Each CDR3 is given with its conserved first and last residue. The D gene is left open where the match is weak. A clone size is listed for some rows: how often the clone was seen (once, few, many), or a class if it is expanded.

.,TRBV6-6,TRBD2,TRBJ2-5,CASSYFNLAGETQYF,TGTGCCAGCAGTTACTTTAACCTAGCGGGAGAGACCCAGTACTTC
.,TRBV9,TRBD2,TRBJ2-1,CASSVGASGGYEQFF,TGTGCCAGCAGCGTAGGGGCTAGCGGAGGCTATGAGCAGTTCTTC
.,TRBV6-5,TRBD2,TRBJ2-7,CASTTSGRAYEQYF,TGTGCCAGCACAACTAGCGGGAGGGCCTACGAGCAGTACTTC
once,TRBV4-1,TRBD1,TRBJ2-2,CASSHDRGTGELFF,TGCGCCTCCAGCCACGACAGGGGCACCGGGGAGCTGTTTTTT
.,TRBV11-2,.,TRBJ2-1,CASKSSGNEQFF,TGTGCCAGCAAGAGTAGCGGCAATGAGCAGTTCTTC
.,TRBV24-1,TRBD1,TRBJ2-5,CATSEGQGQQETQYF,TGTGCCACCAGTGAGGGACAGGGGCAACAAGAGACCCAGTACTTC
.,TRBV9,TRBD2,TRBJ2-3,CASSVAAGRATDTQYF,TGTGCCAGCAGCGTAGCGGCGGGGAGGGCCACAGATACGCAGTATTTT
.,TRBV6-5,TRBD2,TRBJ2-7,CASRYSGRGTYEQYF,TGTGCCAGCAGGTATAGCGGGAGGGGAACCTACGAGCAGTACTTC
once,TRBV12-5,TRBD2,TRBJ2-1,CASALFAGGSYNEQFF,TGTGCTAGTGCCCTGTTTGCGGGAGGCTCCTACAATGAGCAGTTCTTC
.,TRBV30,.,TRBJ2-7,CAWGAWGSGTYEQYF,TGTGCCTGGGGGGCCTGGGGTAGCGGAACCTACGAGCAGTACTTC
.,TRBV15,TRBD1,TRBJ2-5,CATSRVTGQETQYF,TGTGCCACCAGCAGAGTGACAGGGCAAGAGACCCAGTACTTC
.,TRBV12-5,TRBD2,TRBJ2-2,CASGAHFDSGSPGELFF,TGTGCTAGTGGGGCCCACTTTGATAGCGGGAGCCCCGGGGAGCTGTTTTTT
once,TRBV9,.,TRBJ1-1,CASSVVRDTEAFF,TGTGCCAGCAGCGTAGTCAGGGACACTGAAGCTTTCTTT
.,TRBV30,.,TRBJ2-7,CAWSSTSGSLYEQYF,TGTGCCTGGAGTTCCACATCCGGGAGTCTTTACGAGCAGTACTTC
.,TRBV2,.,TRBJ2-3,CASSDRGVPTDTQYF,TGTGCCAGCAGTGACCGGGGAGTCCCCACAGATACGCAGTATTTT
.,TRBV7-8,.,TRBJ1-1,CASSRVSMNTEAFF,TGTGCCAGCAGCCGCGTGAGCATGAACACTGAAGCTTTCTTT
.,TRBV12-5,.,TRBJ1-3,CASGLSLAGNTIYF,TGTGCTAGTGGTTTGTCGCTGGCCGGAAACACCATATATTTT
.,TRBV24-1,.,TRBJ2-3,CATSDIVEGTQYF,TGTGCCACCAGTGATATAGTCGAGGGTACGCAGTATTTT
.,TRBV19,.,TRBJ2-5,CASGWSKETQYF,TGTGCCAGCGGGTGGAGTAAAGAGACCCAGTACTTC
.,TRBV2,TRBD1,TRBJ1-2,CASRQGEGYTF,TGTGCCAGCAGACAGGGGGAGGGCTACACCTTC
.,TRBV5-1,TRBD2,TRBJ2-5,CASSLLPSGSTETQYF,TGCGCCAGCAGCTTGTTGCCTAGCGGGAGTACGGAGACCCAGTACTTC
.,TRBV19,.,TRBJ1-5,CASSLQGNQPQHF,TGTGCCAGTAGTTTGCAGGGAAATCAGCCCCAGCATTTT
once,TRBV30,.,TRBJ1-3,CAWSGRVISGNTIYF,TGTGCCTGGAGTGGCAGGGTTATCTCTGGAAACACCATATATTTT
.,TRBV12-5,TRBD2,TRBJ2-1,CASGTGLAGEKQFF,TGTGCTAGTGGCACAGGACTAGCGGGAGAAAAGCAGTTCTTC
.,TRBV5-1,.,TRBJ2-2,CASSPDEGGTGELFF,TGCGCCAGCAGCCCAGACGAGGGCGGCACCGGGGAGCTGTTTTTT
.,TRBV3-1/TRBV3-2,.,TRBJ2-1,CASSQDTAGLISYNEQFF,TGTGCCAGCAGCCAAGATACCGCGGGACTTATCTCCTACAATGAGCAGTTCTTC
.,TRBV5-1,.,TRBJ2-5,CASSLDGGLGATQYF,TGCGCCAGCAGCTTGGATGGAGGCCTTGGTGCGACCCAGTACTTC
.,TRBV4-2,.,TRBJ2-2,CASSQGARNTGELFF,TGTGCCAGCAGCCAAGGGGCCCGGAACACCGGGGAGCTGTTTTTT
.,TRBV5-4,TRBD1,TRBJ1-1,CASSWQDRENTEAFF,TGTGCCAGCAGCTGGCAGGACAGGGAGAACACTGAAGCTTTCTTT
.,TRBV30,.,TRBJ1-6,CAWRYSGDYNSPLHF,TGTGCCTGGAGGTACAGCGGGGACTATAATTCACCCCTCCACTTT
.,TRBV7-2,.,TRBJ1-4,CASSLMGQTGPNEKLFF,TGTGCCAGCAGCTTAATGGGCCAGACAGGTCCTAATGAAAAACTGTTTTTT
.,TRBV30,TRBD1,TRBJ1-1,CAWGTGATNTEAFF,TGTGCCTGGGGTACAGGGGCCACGAACACTGAAGCTTTCTTT